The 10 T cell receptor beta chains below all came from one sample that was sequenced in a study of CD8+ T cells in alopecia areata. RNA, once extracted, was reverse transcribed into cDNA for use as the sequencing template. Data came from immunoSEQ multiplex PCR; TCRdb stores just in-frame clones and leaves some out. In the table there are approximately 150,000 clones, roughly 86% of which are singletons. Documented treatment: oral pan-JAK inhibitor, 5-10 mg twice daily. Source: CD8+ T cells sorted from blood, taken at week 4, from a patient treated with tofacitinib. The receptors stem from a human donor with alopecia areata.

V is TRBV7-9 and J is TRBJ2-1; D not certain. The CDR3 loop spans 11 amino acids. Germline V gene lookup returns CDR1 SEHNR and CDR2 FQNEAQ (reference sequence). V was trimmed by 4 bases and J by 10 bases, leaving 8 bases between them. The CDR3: CASSSPREQFF. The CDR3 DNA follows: TGTGCCAGCAGCTCCCCCCGAGAGCAGTTCTTC.

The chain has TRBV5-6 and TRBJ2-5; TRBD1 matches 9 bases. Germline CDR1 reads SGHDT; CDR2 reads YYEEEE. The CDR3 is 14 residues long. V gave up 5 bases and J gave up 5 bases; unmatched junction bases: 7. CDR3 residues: CASSLGQGRETQYF. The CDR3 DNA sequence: TGTGCCAGCAGTCTTGGACAGGGGAGGGAGACCCAGTACTTC.

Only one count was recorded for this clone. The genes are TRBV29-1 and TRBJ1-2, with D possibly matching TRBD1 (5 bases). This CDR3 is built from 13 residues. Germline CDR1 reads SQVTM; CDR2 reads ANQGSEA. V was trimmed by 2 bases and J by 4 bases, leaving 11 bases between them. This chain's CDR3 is CSVELREGYGYTF. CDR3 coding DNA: TGCAGCGTTGAACTCAGGGAGGGCTATGGCTACACCTTC.

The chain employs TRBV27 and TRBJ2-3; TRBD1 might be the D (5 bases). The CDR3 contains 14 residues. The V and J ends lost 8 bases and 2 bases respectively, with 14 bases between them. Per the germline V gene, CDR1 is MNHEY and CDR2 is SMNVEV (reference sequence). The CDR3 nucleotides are TGTGCCAGCGGGGCTATGCTAAACACAGATACGCAGTATTTT. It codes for CASGAMLNTDTQYF.

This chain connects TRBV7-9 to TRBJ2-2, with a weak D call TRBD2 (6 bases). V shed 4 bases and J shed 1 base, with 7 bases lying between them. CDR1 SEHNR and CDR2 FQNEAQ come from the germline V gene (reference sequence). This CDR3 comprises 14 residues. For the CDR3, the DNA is TGTGCCAGCAGCTCCGGGAGGAACACCGGGGAGCTGTTTTTT. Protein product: CASSSGRNTGELFF.

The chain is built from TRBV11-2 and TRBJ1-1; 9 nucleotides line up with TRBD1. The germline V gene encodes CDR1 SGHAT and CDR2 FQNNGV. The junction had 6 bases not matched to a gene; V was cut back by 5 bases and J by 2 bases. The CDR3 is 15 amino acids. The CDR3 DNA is TGTGCCAGCAGCCCACCGACAGGGGGAAACACTGAAGCTTTCTTT. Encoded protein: CASSPPTGGNTEAFF. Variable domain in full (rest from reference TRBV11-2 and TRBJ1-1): EAGVAQSPRYKIIEKRQSVAFWCNPISGHATLYWYQQILGQGPKLLIQFQNNGVVDDSQLPKDRFSAERLKGVDSTLKIQPAKLEDSAVYLCASSPPTGGNTEAFFGQGTRLTVV.

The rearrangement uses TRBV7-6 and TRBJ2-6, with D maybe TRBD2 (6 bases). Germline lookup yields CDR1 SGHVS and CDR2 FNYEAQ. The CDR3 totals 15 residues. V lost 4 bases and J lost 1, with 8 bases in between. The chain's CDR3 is CASSWAGSGANVLTF. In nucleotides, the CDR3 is TGTGCCAGCAGCTGGGCGGGGTCTGGGGCCAACGTCCTGACTTTC.

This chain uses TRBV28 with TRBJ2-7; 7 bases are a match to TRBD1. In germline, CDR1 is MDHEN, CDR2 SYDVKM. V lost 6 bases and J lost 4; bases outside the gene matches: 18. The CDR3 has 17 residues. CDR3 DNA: TGTGCCAGCAGACCCGATCTCCTCGGGACAGAGACGTACGAGCAGTACTTC. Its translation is CASRPDLLGTETYEQYF.

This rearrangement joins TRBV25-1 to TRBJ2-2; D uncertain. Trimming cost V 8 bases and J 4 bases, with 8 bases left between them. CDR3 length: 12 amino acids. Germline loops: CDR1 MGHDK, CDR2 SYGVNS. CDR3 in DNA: TGTGCCAGCTCCGGAAGCACCGGGGAGCTGTTTTTT. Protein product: CASSGSTGELFF. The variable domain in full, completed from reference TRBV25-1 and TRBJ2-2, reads EADIYQTPRYLVIGTGKKITLECSQTMGHDKMYWYQQDPGMELHLIHYSYGVNSTEKGDLSSESTVSRIRTEHFPLTLESARPSHTSQYLCASSGSTGELFFGEGSRLTVL.

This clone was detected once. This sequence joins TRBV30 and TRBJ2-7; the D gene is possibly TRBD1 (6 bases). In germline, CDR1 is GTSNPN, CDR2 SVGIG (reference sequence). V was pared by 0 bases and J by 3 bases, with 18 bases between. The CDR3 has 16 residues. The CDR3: CAWSVGPGDDGYEQYF. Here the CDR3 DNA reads TGTGCCTGGAGTGTAGGGCCAGGGGACGACGGCTACGAGCAGTACTTC.